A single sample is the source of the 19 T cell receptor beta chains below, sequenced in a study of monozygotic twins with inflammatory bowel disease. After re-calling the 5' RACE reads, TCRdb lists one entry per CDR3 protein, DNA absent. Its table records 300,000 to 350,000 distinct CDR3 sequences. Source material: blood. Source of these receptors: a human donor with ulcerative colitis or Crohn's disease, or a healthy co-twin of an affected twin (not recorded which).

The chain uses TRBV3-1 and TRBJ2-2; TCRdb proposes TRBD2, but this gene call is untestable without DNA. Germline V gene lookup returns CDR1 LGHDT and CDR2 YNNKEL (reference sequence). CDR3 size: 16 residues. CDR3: CASSRLAGENTGELFF. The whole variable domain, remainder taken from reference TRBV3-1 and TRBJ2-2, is DTAVSQTPKYLVTQMGNDKSIKCEQNLGHDTMYWYKQDSKKFLKIMFSYNNKELIINETVPNRFSPKSPDKAHLNLHINSLELGDSAVYFCASSRLAGENTGELFFGEGSRLTVL.

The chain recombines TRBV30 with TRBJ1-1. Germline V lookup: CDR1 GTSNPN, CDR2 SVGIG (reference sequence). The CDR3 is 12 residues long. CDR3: CASLYLGTEAFF.

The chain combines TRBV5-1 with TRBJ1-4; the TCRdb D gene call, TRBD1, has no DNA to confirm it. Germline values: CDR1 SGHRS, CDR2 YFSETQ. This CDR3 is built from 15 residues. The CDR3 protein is CASRPGPQGGEKLFF.

The CDR3 region is CSASPGTSYEQYF. J is TRBJ2-7 and V is TRBV20-1; TCRdb selects TRBD2, and the lack of DNA leaves this call unchecked. Looked up from germline, CDR1 is DFQATT and CDR2 is SNEGSKA (reference sequence). The CDR3 is 13 residues long.

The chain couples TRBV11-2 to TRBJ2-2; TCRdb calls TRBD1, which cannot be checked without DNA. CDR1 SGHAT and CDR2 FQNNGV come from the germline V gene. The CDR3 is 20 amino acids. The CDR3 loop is CASSSPGGKNRVANTGELFF.

CDR3 loop: CASSLAGNTYYGYTF. This chain links TRBV7-9 with TRBJ1-2. The germline gives CDR1 SEHNR, CDR2 FQNEAQ (reference sequence). This CDR3 region has 15 residues.

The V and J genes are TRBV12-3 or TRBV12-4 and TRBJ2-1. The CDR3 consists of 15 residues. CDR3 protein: CASSLSSQVYNEQFF.

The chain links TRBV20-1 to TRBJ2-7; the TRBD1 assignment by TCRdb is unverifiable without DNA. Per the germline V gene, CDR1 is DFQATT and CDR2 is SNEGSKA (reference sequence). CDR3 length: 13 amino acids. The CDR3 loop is CSACRDRANEQYF.

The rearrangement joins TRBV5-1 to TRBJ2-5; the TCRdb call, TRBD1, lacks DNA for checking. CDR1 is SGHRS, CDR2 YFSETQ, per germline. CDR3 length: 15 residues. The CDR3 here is CASSSNPGVQETQYF.

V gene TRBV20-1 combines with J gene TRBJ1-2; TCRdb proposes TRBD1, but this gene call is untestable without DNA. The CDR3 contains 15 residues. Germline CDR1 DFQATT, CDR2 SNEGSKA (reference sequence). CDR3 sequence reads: CSASPGPGQNYGYTF.

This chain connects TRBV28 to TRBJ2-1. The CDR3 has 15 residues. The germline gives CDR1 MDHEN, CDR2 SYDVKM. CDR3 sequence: CASSPTQVGTNEQFF.

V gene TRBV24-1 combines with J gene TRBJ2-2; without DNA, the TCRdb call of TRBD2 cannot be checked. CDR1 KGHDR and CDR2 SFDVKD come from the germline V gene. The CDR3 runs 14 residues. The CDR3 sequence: CATSDQGLAGELFF.

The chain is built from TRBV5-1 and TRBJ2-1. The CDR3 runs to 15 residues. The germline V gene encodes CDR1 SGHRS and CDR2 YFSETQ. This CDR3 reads CASSRAKSSYNEQFF.

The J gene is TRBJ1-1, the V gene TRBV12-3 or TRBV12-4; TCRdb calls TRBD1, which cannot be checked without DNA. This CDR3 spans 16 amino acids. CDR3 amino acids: CASSRYWTGRDTEAFF.

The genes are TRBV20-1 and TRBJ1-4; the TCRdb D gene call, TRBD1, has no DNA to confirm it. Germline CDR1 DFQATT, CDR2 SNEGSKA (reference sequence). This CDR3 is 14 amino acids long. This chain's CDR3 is CSAEISDWGEKLFF.

CDR3 sequence: CASSPRGGNEKLFF. The V call is TRBV12-3 or TRBV12-4, the J call TRBJ1-4; TCRdb proposes TRBD1, but this gene call is untestable without DNA. This CDR3 has 14 amino acids.

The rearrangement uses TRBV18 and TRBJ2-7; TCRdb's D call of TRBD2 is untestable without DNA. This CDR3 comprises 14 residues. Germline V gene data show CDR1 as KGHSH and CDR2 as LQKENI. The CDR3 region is CASSPAGLASWQYF.

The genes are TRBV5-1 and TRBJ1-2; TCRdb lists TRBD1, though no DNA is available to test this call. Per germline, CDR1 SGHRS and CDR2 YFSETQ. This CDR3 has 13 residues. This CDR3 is CASSLTTGYGYTF.

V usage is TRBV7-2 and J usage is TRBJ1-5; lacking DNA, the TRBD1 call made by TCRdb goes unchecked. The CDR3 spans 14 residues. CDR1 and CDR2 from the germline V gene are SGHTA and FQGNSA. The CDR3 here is CASSTRQDNQPQHF.